This T cell receptor beta chain came from a study of pediatric ulcerative colitis (dated by TCRdb to about 2019). Some background on the complete study: Several ulcerative colitis patients had pancolitis and two had left-sided colitis, with histology consistent with ulcerative colitis in all. From roughly 10 newly diagnosed, treatment-naive pediatric ulcerative colitis patients and four non-IBD control children, paired blood and rectal samples were collected. By Pediatric Ulcerative Colitis Activity Index, a couple of patients had mild disease, several had moderate disease and three had acute severe colitis. Beyond this particular receptor, the publication reports: Controls, mild-moderate and acute severe colitis patients were separated by rectal repertoire features, and reduced rectal diversity due to clonal expansions was observed in acute severe colitis. Because repertoires were derived from total lymphocyte DNA, patterns in rare subsets such as regulatory T cells may not have been reflected. For technical reasons, substantially fewer templates were yielded by the blood samples of two patients, and these blood samples were excluded from blood-rectal overlap analysis. The healthy control group was small, consisting of only a handful of individuals. Significantly higher autologous blood-rectal clonal overlap was found in ulcerative colitis patients than in controls, which suggested increased T cell trafficking to inflamed tissue. Two rectal CDR3 clonotypes were found in every ulcerative colitis patient but in no control.

Ulcerative colitis patients had received no immunosuppressive medication before the diagnostic colonoscopy. A blood sample was drawn at the time of the colonoscopy. The Wizard kit (Promega) was used to extract genomic DNA from the blood and intestinal samples. Rearranged CDR3 beta regions were amplified from genomic DNA with multiplex V and J primers using the immunoSEQ TRB Survey service. To keep sequencing depth the same across samples, survey-level depth of up to 500,000 reads per sample was applied. Libraries were purified, pooled and sequenced on Illumina technology. As for the original processing: Productive clonality, sample overlap, pairwise scatters, CDR3 beta length, V/D/J gene usage and productiveness were assessed with immunoSEQ online tools. Alongside Shannon and Simpson indices, calculated diversity was computed as the number of unique rearrangements divided by total templates, multiplied by 100. For principal component analysis, Z-score normalized data were analyzed with the R prcomp function and the ggbiplot package. Morisita's index was used to quantify blood-rectal clonal overlap within each subject. TCRdb obtained this table from immuneACCESS and retained in-frame rearrangements with V and J assigned. These tables miss some clones; where compared with another copy, unresolved V genes account for less than half of the shortfall, and the remainder is unexplained. Clonal size and the V and J genes are those of that table, whereas D and trimming came from the DNA. Counted in this sample were 55,000 to 65,000 clones; 77% of them appeared once. Under 6.5% of the sample is in the top ten clones.

With respect to this clone: Its antigen target is currently unknown. Per-base quality was not reported, and no clone a single base away is much larger than it.

From a lookup of the germline V gene, CDR1 and CDR2 are SGHTA and FQGNSA. The CDR3 holds 14 amino acids from the cysteine to the phenylalanine. Just CDR3 DNA is preserved here, 42 bases in frame from base 1. V is pared back by 5 bases and J by 0 bases, with 9 bases lying between the germline termini. The chain links TRBV7-2 with TRBJ2-3; a confident D gene designation cannot be given. This sequence originates from a boy aged 10-17 years with moderate ulcerative colitis. The specimen sequenced was blood. The CDR3: CASSPSSSTDTQYF. The nucleotide sequence is given as TGTGCCAGCAGCCCCTCGAGTAGCACAGATACGCAGTATTTT. This CDR3, with the reference TRBV7-2 and TRBJ2-3 proteins standing in past its ends, gives the full variable domain GAGVSQSPSNKVTEKGKDVELRCDPISGHTALYWYRQSLGQGLEFLIYFQGNSAPDKSGLPSDRFSAERTGGSVSTLTIQRTQQEDSAVYLCASSPSSSTDTQYFGPGTRLTVL.